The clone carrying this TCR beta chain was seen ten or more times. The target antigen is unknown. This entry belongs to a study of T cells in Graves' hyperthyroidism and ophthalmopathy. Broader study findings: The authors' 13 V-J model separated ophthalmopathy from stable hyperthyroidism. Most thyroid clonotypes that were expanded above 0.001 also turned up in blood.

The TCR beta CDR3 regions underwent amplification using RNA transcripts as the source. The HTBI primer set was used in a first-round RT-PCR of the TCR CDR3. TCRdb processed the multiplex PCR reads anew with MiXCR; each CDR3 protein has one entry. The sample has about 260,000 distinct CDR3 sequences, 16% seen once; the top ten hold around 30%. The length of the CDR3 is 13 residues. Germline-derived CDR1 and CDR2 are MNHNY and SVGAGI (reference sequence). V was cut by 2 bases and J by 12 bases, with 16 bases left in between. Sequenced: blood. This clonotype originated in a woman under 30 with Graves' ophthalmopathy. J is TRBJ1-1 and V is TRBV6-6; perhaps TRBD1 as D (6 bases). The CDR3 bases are TGTGCCAGCAGTTACCCCGGAACAGGGAGGACTTTCTTT. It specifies CASSYPGTGRTFF.